Below are 2 T cell receptor beta chains sequenced from a single sample in a study of blood T cell repertoires in COVID-19. Method: immunoSEQ multiplex PCR; TCRdb's copy keeps in-frame clones and lacks some. This table holds some 150,000 clones, 87% found once. The sample consisted of peripheral blood. Source of these receptors: a woman between 45 and 60 years old with active or convalescent COVID-19.

The gene calls are TRBV28 and TRBJ2-1, with TRBD2 matching over 11 bases. Germline trimming cut 3 bases from V and 1 base from J; bases unmatched to any gene: 8. Germline lookup yields CDR1 MDHEN and CDR2 SYDVKM. The length of the CDR3 is 18 residues. The CDR3 protein is CASSLVLAGAGSYNEQFF. In nucleotides, the CDR3 is TGTGCCAGCAGTTTGGTACTAGCGGGAGCTGGGTCCTACAATGAGCAGTTCTTC.

The chain employs TRBV7-2 and TRBJ1-6, with D possibly matching TRBD1 (5 bases). The CDR3 runs to 17 residues. Germline values: CDR1 SGHTA, CDR2 FQGNSA. The ends were cut back, 5 bases at V and 7 bases at J, with 21 bases in the middle. CDR3 region: CASSLPAGPLWNSPLHF. CDR3 DNA sequence: TGTGCCAGCAGCCTCCCAGCGGGACCCCTGTGGAATTCACCCCTCCACTTT.